Sequencing of this TCR beta chain was carried out in a study of CXCR3-negative and CXCR3-positive naive CD8 T cells (dated by TCRdb to about 2019). For the study in its entirety: In total, 120 million to 150 million TRB reads were obtained, which works out to roughly 1.5 +/- 0.3 million reads per library. Diversity and physicochemical repertoire analyses were performed on some eleven donors pooled from two independent experiments. TRBV-TRBJ cluster analysis included naive subsets from about 5 donors and memory cells from 3 donors.

Study-wide conclusions, independent of this receptor: TRBV-TRBJ usage was similar between naive CXCR3-negative and CXCR3-positive cells from the same donor, while memory cells showed distinct patterns. Comparably high repertoire diversity was found in both naive subsets, whereas much lower repertoire diversity was found in memory CD8+ T cells. Freshly isolated PBMCs were used for most assays because CXCR3 expression went down partially after cryopreservation. TRB CDR3s from CXCR3-positive naive cells showed higher hydrophobicity (lower Kidera factor 4), lower energy, and higher strength and volume indices than CXCR3-negative naive cells. Because surface CD5, which is linked to self-reactivity in mice, was comparable between the naive subsets, TCR interaction strength was also inferred from TRB CDR3 physicochemical properties.

Reads for this sample came from a NextSeq 550. The Human TCR Profiling Kit (MiLaboratory) was used to prepare UMI-labeled 5' RACE TRB cDNA libraries. The full amount of extracted RNA was used for cDNA synthesis, and the full amount of resulting cDNA was used for PCR amplification. Libraries were prepared in parallel with an identical number of PCR cycles. Per the authors' processing: With a requirement of at least two reads per UMI, MIGEC and MiXCR extracted about 50,000 +/- 10,000 unique UMI-labeled TRB cDNA molecules per library. An average of roughly 40,000 +/- 10,000 functional in-frame TRB CDR3 nucleotide clonotypes without stop codons was found per library. Diversity metrics, including normalized Shannon-Wiener and Chao1, were computed in VDJtools after downsampling to 5000 UMI-labeled TRB molecules per sample. VDJtools computed clonotype-size-weighted physicochemical properties of the central five CDR3 residues: interaction energy, strength, volume and Kidera factor 4. TCRdb reprocessed the reads into one record per CDR3 protein sequence, lacking DNA. TCRdb, not the original authors, processed these V and J calls. This sample's listing comprises several thousand distinct CDR3 sequences. Together, the top ten hold about 2% of the sample.

Each CD8+ T cell subset was flow-sorted in triplicate, and 250,000 to 300,000 cells per subset were placed directly into RLT lysis buffer. To keep memory contaminants out, a stringent definition of naive CD8+ T cells was applied: CD45RO-CCR7+CD27+CD95-. Using standard density gradient centrifugation, peripheral blood mononuclear cells were isolated from buffy coats. A FACSAria III was used to flow-sort naive CXCR3-negative and CXCR3-positive CD8+ T cells. An RNeasy Mini Kit was used to extract total RNA from the sorted cells. Measured from the cysteine to the phenylalanine, the CDR3 is 16 residues long. The coding DNA is unavailable. Judged by frequency, this clonotype is medium-sized (0.01 to 0.1%); no count was given. Its antigen is not yet known.

The clonotype comes from a human donor in good health. Some clones in this sample may be carry-over from other donors' samples. This sequence uses TRBV12-3 or TRBV12-4 and TRBJ2-3; absent DNA, TCRdb's TRBD1 call cannot be checked. The source material was naive CXCR3- CD8+ T cells from blood. This sample's cell subset or site label indicates: CD45RO-CCR7+CD27+CD95- naive CD8+ T cells lacking CXCR3 (TNR3-). The CDR3 protein: CASSPWTGSSTDTQYF.